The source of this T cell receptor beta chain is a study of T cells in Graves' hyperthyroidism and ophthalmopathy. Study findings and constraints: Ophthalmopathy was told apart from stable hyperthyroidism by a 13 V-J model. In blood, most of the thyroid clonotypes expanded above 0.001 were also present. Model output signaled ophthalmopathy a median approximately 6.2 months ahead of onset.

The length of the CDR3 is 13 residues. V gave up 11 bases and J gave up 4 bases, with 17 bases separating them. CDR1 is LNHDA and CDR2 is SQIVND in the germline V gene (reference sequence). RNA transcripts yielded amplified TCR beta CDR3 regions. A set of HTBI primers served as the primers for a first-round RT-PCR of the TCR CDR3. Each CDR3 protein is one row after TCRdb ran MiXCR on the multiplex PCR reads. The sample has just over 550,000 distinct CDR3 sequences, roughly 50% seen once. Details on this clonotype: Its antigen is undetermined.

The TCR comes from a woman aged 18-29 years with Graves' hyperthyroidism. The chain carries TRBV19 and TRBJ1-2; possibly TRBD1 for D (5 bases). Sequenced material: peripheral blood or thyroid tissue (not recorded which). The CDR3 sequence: CAWWGTESYGYTF. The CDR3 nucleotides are TGTGCCTGGTGGGGGACGGAATCCTATGGCTACACCTTC.